This T cell receptor beta chain is drawn from a study of blood T cell repertoires in COVID-19 (TCRdb year 2020). About the full investigation: The collaborator samples originated in the United States, Italy and Spain and spanned the acute and convalescent phases of COVID-19. The prospective study material was composed of cDNA or gDNA derived from T cells, B-cell-depleted T cells, or PBMCs. The dataset comprised deeply sampled blood TCRbeta repertoires from subjects exposed to, actively infected with, or recovered from COVID-19. The repertoires were released in a freely available public database meant as a resource for research on the immune response to SARS-CoV-2. The samples were drawn from the first 160 participants of the ongoing ImmuneRACE study and from over 950 subjects provided by 6 global collaborators. The sample metadata nearly always contained a de-identified subject ID, COVID-19 status, age in years and sex. Where available, HLA class I and class II types were taken from metadata supplied by the sample provider and were not determined by assay-based typing. Beyond this particular receptor, the publication reports: How much clinical and demographic metadata was included differed by source and by participant, and the metadata was provided uncurated.

From a lookup of the germline V gene (reference sequence), CDR1 and CDR2 are GTSNPN and SVGIG. V and J are trimmed by 1 base and 10 bases, and the gene matches miss 19 bases of the junction. The CDR3 starts with the cysteine, ends with the phenylalanine, and has 18 residues. Of the read, only the CDR3 DNA is kept; its 54 bases are in frame from base 1. To note about this clone: This clone's antigen is unknown. No much larger clone exists at a distance of one base, and base qualities are not known.

TCRbeta CDR3 regions were amplified from genomic DNA using the immunoSEQ Assay, a bias-controlled multiplex PCR. On the authors' methods: Within the assay, amplification of reference gene primers was used to estimate how many nucleated cells each sample contained. To quantify the absolute abundance of each unique TCRbeta CDR3 rearrangement, sequence reads were collapsed and filtered. For each sample, productive Simpson clonality was calculated as the square root of Simpson's diversity index over productive rearrangements. This is the immuneACCESS table as TCRdb keeps it, with only in-frame sequences that have V and J called. A part of the clones is gone; compared with another copy, unresolved V genes explain less than half, and the rest is unexplained. That table furnishes V, J and clone size, whereas the DNA furnished D and trimming. Present in this sample are some 250,000 clones, approximately 91% of which were seen just once. 2% to 2.5% of the sample belongs to the ten largest clones.

Enrolling through a virtual design, the prospective study's participants ranged in age from roughly 18 to 89 years and lived across 20 to 30 United States geographic areas. Cohort assignment in the prospective study relied on participant-reported clinical history from a screening survey and a study questionnaire. Each participant in the prospective study had whole blood, serum and a nasopharyngeal or oropharyngeal swab collected by mobile phlebotomists. Additional blood draws and questionnaires over a roughly two-month period could optionally be provided by prospective study participants. Before DNA extraction, prospective study blood samples were shipped either frozen or at room temperature.

This receptor chain uses TRBV30 and TRBJ2-2; TRBD2 fits 9 bases in the junction. This clonotype was obtained from a woman aged 40 to 50 with acute COVID-19. Sequencing input: PBMCs or T cells enriched from blood (not recorded which). The CDR3 amino acid sequence is: CAWSGGALAGLGDEELFF. The DNA sequence follows: TGTGCCTGGAGTGGCGGAGCGCTAGCGGGATTGGGCGATGAGGAGCTGTTTTTT.